The rows below give T cell receptor beta chains drawn from one sample of a study of CD8+ T cells in alopecia areata. The repertoire was sequenced with immunoSEQ multiplex PCR; TCRdb's copy has only in-frame clones and lacks some. The sample lists 100,000 to 130,000 clones; under 60% were seen once. Sequences were obtained from NKG2D-low CD8+ T cells sorted from blood. The source is a human donor with alopecia areata. Both conserved end residues are part of each CDR3. A D gene is named only where the DNA matches it firmly.

J: TRBJ2-1; D: -; V: TRBV27; length: 15; CDR3: CASSRLASSYNEQFF
J: TRBJ2-5; D: TRBD2; V: TRBV28; length: 16; CDR3: CASSSYEAGVRETQYF
J: TRBJ2-7; D: TRBD2; V: TRBV29-1; length: 14; CDR3: CSVALAGGLYEQYF
J: TRBJ2-2; D: TRBD1; V: TRBV2; length: 16; CDR3: CASNPGTGVNTGELFF
J: TRBJ2-1; D: TRBD2; V: TRBV7-3; length: 16; CDR3: CASSPGLAGVLGEQFF
J: TRBJ1-4; D: TRBD1; V: TRBV4-1; length: 14; CDR3: CASSQGTGDEKLFF
J: TRBJ1-2; D: -; V: TRBV6-5; length: 13; CDR3: CASSMGTTYGYTF
J: TRBJ1-5; D: -; V: TRBV4-1; length: 15; CDR3: CASSQEMGAGQPQHF
J: TRBJ2-7; D: TRBD2; V: TRBV5-1; length: 15; CDR3: CASSLSAGAINEQYF
J: TRBJ2-7; D: -; V: TRBV5-1; length: 19; CDR3: CASSLAPMVVAAPSYEQYF
J: TRBJ2-1; D: -; V: TRBV6-1; length: 14; CDR3: CASSEAGRGNEQFF
J: TRBJ2-3; D: -; V: TRBV7-9; length: 15; CDR3: CASSLITGSADTQYF
J: TRBJ2-5; D: TRBD1; V: TRBV28; length: 17; CDR3: CASSPPLPGQKQETQYF
J: TRBJ1-2; D: -; V: TRBV7-2; length: 18; CDR3: CASSLGFNPGDGNYGYTF
J: TRBJ2-3; D: -; V: TRBV7-9; length: 16; CDR3: CASSTEGGVKGARGYF
J: TRBJ2-7; D: -; V: TRBV7-9; length: 15; CDR3: CASSPSRESHYEQYF
J: TRBJ2-3; D: -; V: TRBV28; length: 16; CDR3: CASRPPPAGVTDTQYF
J: TRBJ2-1; D: TRBD2; V: TRBV29-1; length: 12; CDR3: CRTSGRYNEQFF
J: TRBJ2-7; D: -; V: TRBV4-1; length: 17; CDR3: CASSQEPQTSAPWEQYF
J: TRBJ2-5; D: -; V: TRBV15; length: 12; CDR3: CATSRDSETQYF
J: TRBJ2-1; D: TRBD2; V: TRBV13; length: 14; CDR3: CASSPGVAGGEQFF